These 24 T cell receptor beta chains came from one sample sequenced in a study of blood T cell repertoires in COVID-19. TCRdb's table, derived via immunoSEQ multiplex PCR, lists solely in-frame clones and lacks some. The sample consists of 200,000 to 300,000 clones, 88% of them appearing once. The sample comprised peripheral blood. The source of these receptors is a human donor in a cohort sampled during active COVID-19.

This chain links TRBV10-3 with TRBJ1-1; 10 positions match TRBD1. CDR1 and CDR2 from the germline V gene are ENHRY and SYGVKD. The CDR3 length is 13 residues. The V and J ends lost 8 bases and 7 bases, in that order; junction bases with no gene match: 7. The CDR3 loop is CAIGGTGDGEAFF. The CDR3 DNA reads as TGTGCCATCGGAGGGACAGGGGATGGTGAAGCTTTCTTT.

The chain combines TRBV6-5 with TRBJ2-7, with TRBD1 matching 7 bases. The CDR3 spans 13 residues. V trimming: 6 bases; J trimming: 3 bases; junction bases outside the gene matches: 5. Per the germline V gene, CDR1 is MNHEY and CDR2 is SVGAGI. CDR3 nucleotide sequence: TGTGCCAGCAGCCGACAGGGCCTCTACGAGCAGTACTTC. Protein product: CASSRQGLYEQYF.

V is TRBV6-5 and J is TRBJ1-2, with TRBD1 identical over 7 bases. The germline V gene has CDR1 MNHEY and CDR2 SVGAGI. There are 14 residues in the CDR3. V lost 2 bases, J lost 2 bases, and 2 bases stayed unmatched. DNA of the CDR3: TGTGCCAGCAGTTACGCGACAGGGAACTATGGCTACACCTTC. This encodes CASSYATGNYGYTF.

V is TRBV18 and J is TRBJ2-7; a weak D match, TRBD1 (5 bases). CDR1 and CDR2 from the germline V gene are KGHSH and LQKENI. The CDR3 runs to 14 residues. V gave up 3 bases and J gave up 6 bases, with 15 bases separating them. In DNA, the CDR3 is TGTGCCAGCTCACCGCGACCGACAGACGGCGAGCAGTACTTC. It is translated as CASSPRPTDGEQYF.

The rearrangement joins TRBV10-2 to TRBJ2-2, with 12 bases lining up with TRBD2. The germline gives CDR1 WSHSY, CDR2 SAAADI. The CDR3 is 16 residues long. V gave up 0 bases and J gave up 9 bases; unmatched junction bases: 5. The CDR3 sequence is CASSESASGRERELFF. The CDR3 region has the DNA TGCGCCAGCAGTGAGTCGGCTAGCGGGAGGGAGAGGGAGCTGTTTTTT.

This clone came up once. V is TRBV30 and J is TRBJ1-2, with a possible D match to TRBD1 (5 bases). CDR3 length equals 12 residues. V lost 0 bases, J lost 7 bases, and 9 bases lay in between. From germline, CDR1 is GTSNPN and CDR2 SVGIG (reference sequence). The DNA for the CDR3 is TGTGCCTGGAGTGTACCAAGGGGTGGCTACACCTTC. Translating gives CAWSVPRGGYTF.

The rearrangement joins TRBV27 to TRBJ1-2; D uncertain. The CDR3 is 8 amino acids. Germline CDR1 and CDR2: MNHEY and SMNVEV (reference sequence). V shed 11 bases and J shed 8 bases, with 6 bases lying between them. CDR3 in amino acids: CAVQGYTF. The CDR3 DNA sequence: TGTGCCGTCCAGGGCTACACCTTC.

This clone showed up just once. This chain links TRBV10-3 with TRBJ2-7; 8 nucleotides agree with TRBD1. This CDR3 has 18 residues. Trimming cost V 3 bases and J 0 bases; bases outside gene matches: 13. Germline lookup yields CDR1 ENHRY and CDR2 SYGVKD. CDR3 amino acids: CAISETRGGQGSSYEQYF. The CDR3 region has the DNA TGTGCCATCAGTGAAACGAGAGGTGGACAGGGAAGCTCCTACGAGCAGTACTTC.

The CDR3 nucleotides are TGTGCCAGCAGCTTGTTTGGAGGAACAGATACGCAGTATTTT. As protein: CASSLFGGTDTQYF. The chain employs TRBV5-8 and TRBJ2-3, with D maybe TRBD2 (5 bases). CDR1 is SGHTS, CDR2 YDEGEE, per germline. V was shortened by 1 base and J by 3 bases, with 9 bases between the two germline ends. The CDR3 runs 14 residues.

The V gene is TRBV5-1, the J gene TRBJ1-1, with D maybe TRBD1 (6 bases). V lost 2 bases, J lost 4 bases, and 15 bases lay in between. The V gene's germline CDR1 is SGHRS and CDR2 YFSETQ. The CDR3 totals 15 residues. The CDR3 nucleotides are TGCGCCAGCAGCTTCCCAGGGGCGAGGGGCACTGAAGCTTTCTTT. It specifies CASSFPGARGTEAFF.

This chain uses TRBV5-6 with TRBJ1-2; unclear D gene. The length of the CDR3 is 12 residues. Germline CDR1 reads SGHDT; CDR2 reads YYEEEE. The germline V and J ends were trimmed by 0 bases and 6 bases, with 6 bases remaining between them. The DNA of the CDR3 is TGTGCCAGCAGCTTGGGCGGGGATGGCTACACCTTC. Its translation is CASSLGGDGYTF.

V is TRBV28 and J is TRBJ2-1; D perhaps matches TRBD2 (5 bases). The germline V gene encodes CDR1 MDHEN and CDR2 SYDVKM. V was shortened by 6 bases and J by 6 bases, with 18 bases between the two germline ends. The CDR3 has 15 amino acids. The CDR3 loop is CASRITGNLGNEQFF. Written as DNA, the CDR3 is TGTGCCAGCAGAATAACCGGGAATTTGGGCAATGAGCAGTTCTTC.

The CDR3 DNA is TGTGCCAGCTCCGGGGGAAAGCGCTACGAGCAGTACTTC. Translated, it gives CASSGGKRYEQYF. V and J are TRBV9 and TRBJ2-7; possible D gene TRBD2, 6 bases. The CDR3 runs to 13 residues. V lost 7 bases to trimming and J lost 3 bases, with 14 bases between them. Germline-derived CDR1 and CDR2 are SGDLS and YYNGEE.

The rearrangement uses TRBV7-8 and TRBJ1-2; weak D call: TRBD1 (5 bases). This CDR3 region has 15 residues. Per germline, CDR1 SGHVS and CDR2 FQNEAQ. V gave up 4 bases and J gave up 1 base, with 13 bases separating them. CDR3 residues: CASSYGTSRNYGYTF. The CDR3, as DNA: TGTGCCAGCAGCTACGGGACTTCCCGTAACTATGGCTACACCTTC.

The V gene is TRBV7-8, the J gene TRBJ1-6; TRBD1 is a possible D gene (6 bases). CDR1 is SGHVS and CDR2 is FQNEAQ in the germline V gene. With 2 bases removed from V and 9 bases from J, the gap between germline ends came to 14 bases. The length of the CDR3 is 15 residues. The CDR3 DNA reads TGTGCCAGCAGCTTACGGGGGGCAGCGAGTTCACCCCTCCACTTT. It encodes CASSLRGAASSPLHF.

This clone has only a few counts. The CDR3: CASSAPAGGPTDTQYF. The CDR3 DNA follows: TGTGCCAGCAGTGCTCCAGCGGGGGGGCCAACAGATACGCAGTATTTT. The chain couples TRBV27 to TRBJ2-3; 10 positions agree with TRBD2. With 5 bases clipped from V and 3 bases from J, the junction kept 8 bases outside the gene matches. The CDR3 totals 16 residues. The germline V gene encodes CDR1 MNHEY and CDR2 SMNVEV (reference sequence).

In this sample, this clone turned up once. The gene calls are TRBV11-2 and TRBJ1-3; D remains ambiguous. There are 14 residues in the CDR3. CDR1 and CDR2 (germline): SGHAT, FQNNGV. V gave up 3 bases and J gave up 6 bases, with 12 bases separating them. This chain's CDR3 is CASSFRVYENTIYF. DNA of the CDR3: TGTGCCAGCAGCTTTCGGGTATATGAAAACACCATATATTTT. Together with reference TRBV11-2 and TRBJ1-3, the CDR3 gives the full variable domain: EAGVAQSPRYKIIEKRQSVAFWCNPISGHATLYWYQQILGQGPKLLIQFQNNGVVDDSQLPKDRFSAERLKGVDSTLKIQPAKLEDSAVYLCASSFRVYENTIYFGEGSWLTVV.

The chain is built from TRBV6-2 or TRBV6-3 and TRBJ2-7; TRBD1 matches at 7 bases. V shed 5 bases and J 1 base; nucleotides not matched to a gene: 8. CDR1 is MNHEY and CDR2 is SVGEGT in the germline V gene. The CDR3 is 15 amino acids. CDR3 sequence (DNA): TGTGCCAGCAGTCCGCGACAGGGTTGGTCCTACGAGCAGTACTTC. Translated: CASSPRQGWSYEQYF.

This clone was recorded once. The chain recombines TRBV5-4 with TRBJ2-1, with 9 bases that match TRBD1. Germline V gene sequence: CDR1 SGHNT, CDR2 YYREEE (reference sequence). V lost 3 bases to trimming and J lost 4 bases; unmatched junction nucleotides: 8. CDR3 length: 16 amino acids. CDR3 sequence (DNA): TGTGCCAGCAGCTGGGGGGGGGACAGGGCGTACAATGAGCAGTTCTTC. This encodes CASSWGGDRAYNEQFF.

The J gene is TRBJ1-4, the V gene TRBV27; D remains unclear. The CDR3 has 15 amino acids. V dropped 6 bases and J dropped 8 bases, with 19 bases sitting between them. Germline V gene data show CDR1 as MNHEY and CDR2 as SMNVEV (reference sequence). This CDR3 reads CASSPASRSGEKLFF. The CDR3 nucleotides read TGTGCCAGCAGCCCCGCATCTCGCTCCGGGGAAAAACTGTTTTTT.

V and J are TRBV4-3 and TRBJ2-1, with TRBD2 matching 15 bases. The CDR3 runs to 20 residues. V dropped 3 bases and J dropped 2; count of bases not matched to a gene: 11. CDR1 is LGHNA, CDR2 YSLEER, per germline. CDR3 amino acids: CASSQTQGLAGGKAYNEQFF. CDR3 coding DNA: TGCGCCAGCAGCCAGACACAGGGACTAGCGGGAGGTAAGGCCTACAATGAGCAGTTCTTC.

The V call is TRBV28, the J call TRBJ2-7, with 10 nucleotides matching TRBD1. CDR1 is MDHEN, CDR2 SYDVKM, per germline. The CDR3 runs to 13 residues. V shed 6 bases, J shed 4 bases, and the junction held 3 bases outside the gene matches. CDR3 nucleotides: TGTGCCAGCAGGCGGACAGGGGGGTACGAGCAGTACTTC. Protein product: CASRRTGGYEQYF.

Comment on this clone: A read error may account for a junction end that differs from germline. The CDR3 is CASSLAPGSGYEQYF. As DNA, the CDR3 is TGTGCTAGCAGCTTAGCCCCCGGGAGCGGCTACGAGCAGTACTTC. This chain links TRBV7-7 with TRBJ2-7; TRBD2 might be the D (6 bases). Germline lookup yields CDR1 SSHAT and CDR2 FNYEAQ (reference sequence). CDR3 length: 15 residues.

The DNA for the CDR3 is TGTGCCAGCAGCTTGCCATTCTATAGCAATCAGCCCCAGCATTTT. Residues: CASSLPFYSNQPQHF. V usage is TRBV5-8 and J usage is TRBJ1-5, with D unclear. Trimming shortened V by 1 base and J by 0 bases, and 8 bases separated the two germline ends. The germline gives CDR1 SGHTS, CDR2 YDEGEE. CDR3 length: 15 amino acids.